The source of this T cell receptor (beta chain) is a study of graft-versus-host responses after intestinal transplantation. Turning to the study itself: Transplantation in recipients was multivisceral, liver-intestinal, or isolated intestinal. Regarding the study as a whole: Across patients carrying graft-donor T cell macrochimerism, allografts held high graft-versus-host to host-versus-graft clonal ratios. Association was observed between peak circulating GvH clone levels and early post-transplant HvG declines. The authors found GvH clones in recipient marrow, some appearing first in ileum or blood.

The data were produced by immunoSEQ multiplex PCR, yet TCRdb's version contains in-frame clones alone and is incomplete. The sample has some 90,000 clones, 85% to 95% seen once. Details on this clone: Its antigen is currently unknown.

V trimming: 9 bases; J trimming: 2 bases; junction bases outside the gene matches: 7. The germline gives CDR1 LNHDA, CDR2 SQIVND (reference sequence). The CDR3 sequence is 14 residues long. The J gene is TRBJ1-5, the V gene TRBV19, with TRBD1 matching 7 bases. This receptor was obtained from a human donor who received an intestinal transplant. Sample: unstimulated CD8+ T cells sorted from spleen or lymph node cells, taken before intestinal transplant. Here the CDR3 reads CASKTGFGNQPQHF. In DNA form, the CDR3 reads TGTGCCAGCAAGACAGGGTTTGGCAATCAGCCCCAGCATTTT.